These 2 T cell receptor beta chains share one sample of origin, sequenced in a study of cytomegalovirus exposure and HLA in healthy donors. Both 60 Vbeta primers and 13 Jbeta primers went into the PCR. Method: immunoSEQ multiplex PCR; TCRdb's copy keeps in-frame clones and lacks some. The sample has 150,000 to 200,000 clones, about four fifths seen once. The sample consisted of PBMCs. The receptors shown here come from a woman aged 50 to 65 in good health and CMV-seropositive.

The gene calls are TRBV27 and TRBJ2-2; no firm D call. The V end lost 7 bases, the J end lost 2 bases, and 8 bases lay between the germline ends. The CDR3 consists of 13 residues. Germline V gene sequence: CDR1 MNHEY, CDR2 SMNVEV (reference sequence). The chain's CDR3 is CASIHRNTGELFF. The CDR3 bases are TGTGCCAGCATCCATAGAAACACCGGGGAGCTGTTTTTT.

Details on this clone: Other DNA sequences in the sample encode the same CDR3. V usage is TRBV5-1 and J usage is TRBJ2-2; possible D gene TRBD1, 5 bases. Germline CDR1 is SGHRS and CDR2 is YFSETQ. This CDR3 is built from 15 residues. V lost 0 bases, J lost 5 bases, and 11 bases lay in between. This chain's CDR3 is CASSLAGIGTGELFF. The CDR3 region has the DNA TGCGCCAGCAGCTTGGCAGGGATCGGGACCGGGGAGCTGTTTTTT.